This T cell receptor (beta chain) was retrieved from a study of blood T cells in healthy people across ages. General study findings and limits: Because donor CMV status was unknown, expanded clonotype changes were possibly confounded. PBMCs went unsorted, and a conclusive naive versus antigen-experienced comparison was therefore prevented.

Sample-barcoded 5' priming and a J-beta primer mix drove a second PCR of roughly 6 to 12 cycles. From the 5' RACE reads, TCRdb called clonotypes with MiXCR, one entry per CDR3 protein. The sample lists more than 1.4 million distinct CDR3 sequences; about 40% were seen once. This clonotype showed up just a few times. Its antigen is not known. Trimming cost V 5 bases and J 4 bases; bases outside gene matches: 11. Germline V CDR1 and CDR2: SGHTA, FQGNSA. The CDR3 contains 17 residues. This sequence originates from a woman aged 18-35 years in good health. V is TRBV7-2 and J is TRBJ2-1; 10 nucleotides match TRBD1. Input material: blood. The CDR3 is CASSLSPPGQGYNEQFF. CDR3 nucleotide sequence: TGTGCCAGCAGCCTATCGCCTCCGGGACAGGGGTACAATGAGCAGTTCTTC.